The next 4 T cell receptor beta chains were all read from a single sample in a study of shared clonotypes between healthy human individuals. Repertoires were generated with immunoSEQ multiplex PCR, while TCRdb's copy carries only in-frame clones and drops some. The repertoire holds about 1 million clones, with about 70% as singletons. The sequencing sample was made of memory CD4+ T cells sorted from blood. Described subset: CD45RA-negative fraction. These receptors were taken from a man in his late teens or twenties in good health.

The chain has TRBV19 and TRBJ1-3, with D unresolved. Trimming cost V 3 bases and J 0 bases, with 6 bases left between them. The CDR3 totals 14 residues. Germline loops: CDR1 LNHDA, CDR2 SQIVND (reference sequence). The CDR3, as DNA: TGTGCCAGTAGTATGCACAACTCTGGAAACACCATATATTTT. This sequence encodes CASSMHNSGNTIYF.

This clone was seen only a few times. This rearrangement joins TRBV10-3 to TRBJ1-2; D unclear. Trimming stripped 5 bases from V and 2 bases from J, with 15 bases between. CDR3 length: 15 amino acids. Looked up from germline, CDR1 is ENHRY and CDR2 is SYGVKD. This chain's CDR3 is CAISSVSDGNYGYTF. As DNA, the CDR3 is TGTGCCATCAGTTCGGTATCAGACGGGAACTATGGCTACACCTTC.

J is TRBJ1-5 and V is TRBV6-1; D not resolved. This CDR3 comprises 17 residues. V was cut by 2 bases and J by 0 bases, with 14 bases left in between. Germline V gene sequence: CDR1 MNHNS, CDR2 SASEGT. CDR3 loop: CASSETPPGSSNQPQHF. The CDR3 nucleotides are TGTGCCAGCAGTGAAACCCCACCCGGTTCTAGCAATCAGCCCCAGCATTTT.

This clone has a handful of counts. In the same sample, other DNA sequences code for this CDR3. The chain employs TRBV18 and TRBJ2-7; D unresolved. The length of the CDR3 is 13 residues. V dropped 3 bases and J dropped 2 bases, with 8 bases sitting between them. Per germline, CDR1 KGHSH and CDR2 LQKENI. The CDR3 DNA follows: TGTGCCAGCTCACCCTCCGGTACCTACGAGCAGTACTTC. Its protein product is CASSPSGTYEQYF.